Each of the 9 T cell receptor beta chains below was sequenced from the same sample in a study of CD8+ T cells in alopecia areata. Extraction and reverse transcription of RNA yielded cDNA as the sequencing template. Sequencing was performed with immunoSEQ multiplex PCR; in TCRdb, only in-frame clones are kept and a portion is missing. The table has hundreds of thousands of clones, roughly two thirds seen once. The sequences come from CD4+ T cells sorted from blood, collected at week 0. The receptors shown here come from a human donor with alopecia areata.

The chain joins TRBV29-1 to TRBJ2-3; no reliable D call. The V gene's germline CDR1 is SQVTM and CDR2 ANQGSEA. Trimming pared 5 bases from V and 0 bases from J, leaving 9 bases between. There are 13 residues in the CDR3. The CDR3 bases are TGCAGCGTTAGCCAGACTAGCACAGATACGCAGTATTTT. It specifies CSVSQTSTDTQYF.

This clone turned up a few times. J is TRBJ2-7 and V is TRBV29-1; D uncertain. CDR3 length equals 15 residues. Germline V gene data show CDR1 as SQVTM and CDR2 as ANQGSEA. V shed 3 bases and J shed 4 bases, with 19 bases lying between them. The CDR3 here is CSVDLMGTSVYEQYF. Here the CDR3 DNA reads TGCAGCGTTGATCTGATGGGTACGTCGGTTTACGAGCAGTACTTC.

The rearrangement uses TRBV4-1 and TRBJ1-1, with D unclear. Trimming cost V 0 bases and J 2 bases, with 7 bases left between them. CDR1 MGHRA and CDR2 YSYEKL come from the germline V gene. The length of the CDR3 is 14 residues. This CDR3 reads CASSQDTGNTEAFF. CDR3 sequence (DNA): TGCGCCAGCAGCCAAGATACGGGTAACACTGAAGCTTTCTTT.

The sample holds one count of this clone. The gene calls are TRBV14 and TRBJ2-1, with TRBD1 as a possible D gene (6 bases). Per germline, CDR1 SGHDN and CDR2 FVKESK. This CDR3 is built from 14 residues. The V and J ends lost 4 bases and 6 bases respectively, with 13 bases between them. The chain's CDR3 is CASSRRTVPNEQFF. The CDR3 DNA reads TGTGCCAGCAGCCGCCGGACAGTTCCCAATGAGCAGTTCTTC.

The chain links TRBV30 to TRBJ1-2; D ambiguous. CDR3 length: 13 residues. V lost 3 bases and J 7 bases, leaving 15 bases between the germline ends. CDR1 is GTSNPN and CDR2 is SVGIG in the germline V gene (reference sequence). As DNA, the CDR3 is TGTGCCTGGAGATCGGACTCCTTGGGTGGCTACACCTTC. It codes for CAWRSDSLGGYTF.

The CDR3 DNA is TGTGCCAGCAGATTGGCAGGGTCTAACTATGGCTACACCTTC. Translating it yields CASRLAGSNYGYTF. The chain combines TRBV11-2 with TRBJ1-2; D is possibly TRBD1 (5 bases). V shed 6 bases and J shed 0 bases, with 11 bases lying between them. Germline loops: CDR1 SGHAT, CDR2 FQNNGV. This CDR3 contains 14 residues.

This clone has only one observation. V is TRBV29-1 and J is TRBJ1-1; D remains ambiguous. The CDR3 sequence is 16 residues long. CDR1 is SQVTM, CDR2 ANQGSEA, per germline. Trimming pared 1 base from V and 5 bases from J, leaving 20 bases between. The CDR3: CSVEVGPGRLGTEAFF. DNA for the CDR3: TGCAGCGTTGAAGTTGGGCCAGGCCGGTTGGGAACTGAAGCTTTCTTT.

The gene calls are TRBV18 and TRBJ2-7, with D perhaps matching TRBD2 (7 bases). The CDR3 is 16 amino acids. V was pared by 5 bases and J by 3 bases, with 20 bases between. Germline CDR1 and CDR2: KGHSH and LQKENI. CDR3 residues: CASSIKRGQVSYEQYF. The CDR3, as DNA: TGTGCCAGCTCAATAAAGCGGGGACAAGTTAGCTACGAGCAGTACTTC.

Regarding this clone: At one end the junction does not follow the germline gene, possibly because of a read error. The rearrangement links TRBV7-3 to TRBJ2-7; 7 bases map to TRBD1. Germline V gene sequence: CDR1 SGHTA, CDR2 FQGTGA. CDR3 size: 15 residues. CDR3 nucleotides: TGTGCCAGCAGTTTAACCCCAGGACAGGTCTACGAGCAGTACTTC. It specifies CASSLTPGQVYEQYF.